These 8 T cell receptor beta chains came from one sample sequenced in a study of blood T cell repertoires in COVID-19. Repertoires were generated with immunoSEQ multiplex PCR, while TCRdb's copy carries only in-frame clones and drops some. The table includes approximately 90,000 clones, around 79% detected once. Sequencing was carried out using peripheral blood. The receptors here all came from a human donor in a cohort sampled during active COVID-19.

CDR3 in amino acids: CASSTLSGSRIEQFF. Written as DNA, the CDR3 is TGTGCCAGTAGTACACTTAGCGGGAGTAGGATTGAGCAGTTCTTC. The chain carries TRBV19 and TRBJ2-1; TRBD2 matches 9 bases. The CDR3 covers 15 residues. CDR1 and CDR2 (germline): LNHDA, SQIVND (reference sequence). Unmatched junction bases numbered 10, after V lost 4 bases and J lost 9 bases.

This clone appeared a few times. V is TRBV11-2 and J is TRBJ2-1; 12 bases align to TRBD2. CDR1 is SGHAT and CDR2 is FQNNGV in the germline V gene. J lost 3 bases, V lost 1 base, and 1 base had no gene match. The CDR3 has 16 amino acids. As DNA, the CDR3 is TGTGCCAGCAGCTTAGGACTAGCGGGAGTCTACAATGAGCAGTTCTTC. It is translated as CASSLGLAGVYNEQFF.

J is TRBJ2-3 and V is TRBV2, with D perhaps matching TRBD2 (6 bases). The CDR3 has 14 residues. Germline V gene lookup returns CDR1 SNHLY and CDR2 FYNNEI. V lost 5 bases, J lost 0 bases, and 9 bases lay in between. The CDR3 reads CASSRAGSTDTQYF. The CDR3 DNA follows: TGTGCCAGCAGTAGGGCGGGGAGCACAGATACGCAGTATTTT.

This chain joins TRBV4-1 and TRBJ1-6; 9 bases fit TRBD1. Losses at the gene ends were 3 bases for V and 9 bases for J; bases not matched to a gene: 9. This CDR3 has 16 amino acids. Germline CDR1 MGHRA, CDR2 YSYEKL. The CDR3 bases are TGCGCCAGCAGCCAGGCCGGGACAGGGACATTTTCACCCCTCCACTTT. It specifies CASSQAGTGTFSPLHF.

CDR3 nucleotides: TGCGCCAGCAGTTTCCGCGGGGGGGCCGGGGATACGCAGTATTTT. Amino acids: CASSFRGGAGDTQYF. The rearrangement joins TRBV5-1 to TRBJ2-3; 9 bases agree with TRBD2. V lost 5 bases and J lost 6; bases outside the gene matches: 10. This CDR3 is 15 amino acids long. Germline lookup yields CDR1 SGHRS and CDR2 YFSETQ.

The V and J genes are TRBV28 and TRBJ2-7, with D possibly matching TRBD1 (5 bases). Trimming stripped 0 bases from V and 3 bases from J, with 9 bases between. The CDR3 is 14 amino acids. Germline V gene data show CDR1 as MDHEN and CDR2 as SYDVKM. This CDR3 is CASSLWDKHYEQYF. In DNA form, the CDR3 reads TGTGCCAGCAGTTTATGGGACAAACACTACGAGCAGTACTTC.

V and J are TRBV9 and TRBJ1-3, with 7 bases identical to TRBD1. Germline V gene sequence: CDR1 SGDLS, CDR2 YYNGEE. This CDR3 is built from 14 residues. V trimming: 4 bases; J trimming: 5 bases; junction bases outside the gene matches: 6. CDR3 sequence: CASSPDRVRNTIYF. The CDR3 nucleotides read TGTGCCAGCAGCCCCGACAGGGTCCGAAACACCATATATTTT.

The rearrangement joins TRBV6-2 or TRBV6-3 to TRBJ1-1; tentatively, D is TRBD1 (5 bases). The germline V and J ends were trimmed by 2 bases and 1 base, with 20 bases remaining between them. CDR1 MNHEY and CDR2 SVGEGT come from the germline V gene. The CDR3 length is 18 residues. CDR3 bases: TGTGCCAGCAGTTACCCATCTCCGGGGGGAGGTTGGAACACTGAAGCTTTCTTT. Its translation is CASSYPSPGGGWNTEAFF.